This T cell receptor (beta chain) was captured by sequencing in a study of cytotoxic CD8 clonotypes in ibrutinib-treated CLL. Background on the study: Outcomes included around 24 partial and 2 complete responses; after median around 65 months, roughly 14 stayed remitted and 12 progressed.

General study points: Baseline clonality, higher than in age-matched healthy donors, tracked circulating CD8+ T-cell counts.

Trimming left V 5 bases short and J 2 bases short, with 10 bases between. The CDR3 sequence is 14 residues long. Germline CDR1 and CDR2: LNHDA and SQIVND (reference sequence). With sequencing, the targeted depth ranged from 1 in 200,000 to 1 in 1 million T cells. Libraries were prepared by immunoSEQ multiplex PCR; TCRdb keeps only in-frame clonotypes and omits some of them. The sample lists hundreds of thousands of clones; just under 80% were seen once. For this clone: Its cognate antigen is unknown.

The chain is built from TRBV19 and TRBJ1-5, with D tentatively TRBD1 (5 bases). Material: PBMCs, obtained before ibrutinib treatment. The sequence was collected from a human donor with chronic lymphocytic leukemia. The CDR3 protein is CASSLQGGNQPQHF. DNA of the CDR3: TGTGCCAGTAGTTTGCAGGGAGGCAATCAGCCCCAGCATTTT.